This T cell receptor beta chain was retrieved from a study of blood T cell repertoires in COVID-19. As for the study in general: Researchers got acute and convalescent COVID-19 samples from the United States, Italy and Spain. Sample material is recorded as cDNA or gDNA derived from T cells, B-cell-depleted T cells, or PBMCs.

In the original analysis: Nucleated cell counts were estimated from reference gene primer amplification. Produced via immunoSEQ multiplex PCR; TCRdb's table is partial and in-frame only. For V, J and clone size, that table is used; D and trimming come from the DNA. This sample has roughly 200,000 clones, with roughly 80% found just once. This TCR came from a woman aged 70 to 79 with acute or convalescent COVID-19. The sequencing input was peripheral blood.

The CDR3 bases are TGTGCCAGCAGTTTAGCGCAGGGTGCACGCGCAACTAATGAAAAACTGTTTTTT. It encodes CASSLAQGARATNEKLFF. The V gene is TRBV28, the J gene TRBJ1-4; D might be TRBD1 (5 bases). With 2 bases removed from V and 0 bases from J, the gap between germline ends came to 16 bases. CDR1 is MDHEN, CDR2 SYDVKM, per germline. CDR3 length: 18 residues.